This T cell receptor beta chain is drawn from a study of vaccination and CD4 T cells after COVID-19. This clonotype was seen a handful of times. The antigen is not known. The treatment was: approximately nine-day PBMC culture with coronavirus spike peptide pools or control peptides (ViraFEST assay). Cultured CD4+ T cell DNA was sequenced using the Oncomine TCR Beta short-read assay. TCRdb re-derived calls from the PCR reads in MiXCR, one entry per CDR3 protein. The sample shows approximately 13,000 distinct CDR3 sequences, 75% to 85% of them seen only once. The sequence was obtained from a human donor who had recovered from COVID-19. Source material: CD4+ T cells from blood, cultured in vitro.

The CDR3 is CASYGREVVRELFF. The CDR3 nucleotides read TGTGCCAGCTACGGGCGGGAGGTAGTCCGGGAGCTGTTTTTT. The V call is TRBV6-1, the J call TRBJ2-2, with 8 bases aligning to TRBD2. Unmatched junction bases numbered 11, after V lost 8 bases and J lost 9 bases. This CDR3 has 14 amino acids. From germline, CDR1 is MNHNS and CDR2 SASEGT.